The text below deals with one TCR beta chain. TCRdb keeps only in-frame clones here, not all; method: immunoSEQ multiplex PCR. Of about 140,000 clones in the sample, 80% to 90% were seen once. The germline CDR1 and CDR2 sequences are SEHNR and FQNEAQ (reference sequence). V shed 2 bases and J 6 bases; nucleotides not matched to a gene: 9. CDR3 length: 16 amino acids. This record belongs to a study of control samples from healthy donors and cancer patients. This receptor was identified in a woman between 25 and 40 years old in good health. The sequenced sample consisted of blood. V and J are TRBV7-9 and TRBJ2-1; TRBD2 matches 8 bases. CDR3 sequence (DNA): TGTGCCAGCAGCTTAATCGGTGACGGGAGGGGCAATGAGCAGTTCTTC. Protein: CASSLIGDGRGNEQFF.